This T cell receptor beta chain was profiled in a study of shared clonotypes between healthy human individuals. Study background: Each donor had three CD4 naive, three CD4 memory, two CD8 naive and one CD8 memory plate.

Approximately 210 ng DNA, about 33,000 T cell genomes, went into each sorted-subset replicate PCR. Profiled with immunoSEQ multiplex PCR; TCRdb holds only in-frame clones, not every one. The repertoire holds millions of clones, over 85% seen once, with approximately 0.13% in the top ten. Sequencing was done on a sample of naive CD4+ T cells sorted from blood. Documented subset: CD45RA+ positively selected. The source of this sequence is a man aged 18 to 30 in good health.

CDR3 protein: CASSLAQGWDTQYF. In DNA, the CDR3 is TGTGCCAGCAGCTTAGCGCAGGGATGGGATACGCAGTATTTT. The chain recombines TRBV7-9 with TRBJ2-3; the D gene is possibly TRBD1 (5 bases). CDR1 SEHNR and CDR2 FQNEAQ come from the germline V gene (reference sequence). V was shortened by 0 bases and J by 6 bases, with 10 bases between the two germline ends. The CDR3 extends over 14 amino acids.